Below are 29 T cell receptor beta chains sequenced from a single sample in a study of regulatory T cells in long-lasting Graves disease. The authors built TCR beta libraries using iRepertoire HTBI primers and Arm-PCR of CDR3 regions. TCRdb re-called the multiplex PCR reads with MiXCR, one entry per CDR3 protein. The data show roughly 410,000 distinct CDR3 sequences, 15% seen once. Time point in this sample: newly diagnosed GD, antithyroid drugs for less than 3 months. PBMC RNA was the source of the TCR library. The sample was also linked to a second study, of T cells in Graves' hyperthyroidism and ophthalmopathy.

Here the sequenced sample was peripheral blood mononuclear cells (PBMCs), taken at new diagnosis, from a patient treated with antithyroid drugs. Receptors were obtained from a woman between 40 and 55 years old with Graves disease.

The sample holds many counts of this clonotype. The rearrangement links TRBV28 to TRBJ2-1; 12 nucleotides agree with TRBD2. In germline, CDR1 is MDHEN, CDR2 SYDVKM. After removal of 4 bases from V and 4 bases from J, the junction contained 5 bases not matched to a gene. The CDR3 extends over 16 amino acids. The CDR3 spells CASSSPTSGRYNEQFF. CDR3 nucleotide sequence: TGTGCCAGCAGTTCCCCCACTAGCGGGAGGTACAATGAGCAGTTCTTC.

This clonotype was observed at least ten times. The genes are TRBV12-3 or TRBV12-4 and TRBJ2-7; no clear D. V dropped 5 bases and J dropped 7 bases, with 12 bases sitting between them. This CDR3 contains 12 residues. The CDR3 here is CASSPPLLEQYF. The CDR3 region has the DNA TGTGCCAGCAGTCCCCCACTTTTAGAGCAGTACTTC.

The chain employs TRBV5-1 and TRBJ2-7; 9 bases fit TRBD1. Germline CDR1 SGHRS, CDR2 YFSETQ. The ends lost 3 bases at V and 5 bases at J; junction bases unmatched: 6. This CDR3 comprises 14 residues. DNA for the CDR3: TGCGCCAGCAGCTCCGGGACAGGGTATAACGAGCAGTACTTC. Protein product: CASSSGTGYNEQYF.

This clonotype was found a few times. The J gene is TRBJ2-7, the V gene TRBV12-3 or TRBV12-4, with 10 bases that match TRBD2. This CDR3 spans 16 amino acids. Trimming took 6 bases from V and 5 from J; bases not matched to a gene: 13. CDR3 nucleotides: TGTGCCAGCAGCCACAAAATACTAGCGGGGCTAGACGAGCAGTACTTC. Its translation is CASSHKILAGLDEQYF.

In this sample, this clonotype turned up many times. The V call is TRBV12-3 or TRBV12-4, the J call TRBJ1-1, with D possibly TRBD1 on 6 matching bases. This CDR3 has 15 amino acids. Trimming shortened V by 4 bases and J by 7 bases, and 19 bases separated the two germline ends. The CDR3 loop is CASSSNVRDTHEAFF. DNA of the CDR3: TGTGCCAGCAGTTCTAACGTCCGGGACACCCATGAAGCTTTCTTT.

This chain links TRBV5-6 with TRBJ2-5, with D possibly TRBD1 on 5 matching bases. The length of the CDR3 is 14 residues. V was cut by 2 bases and J by 1 base, with 9 bases left in between. Germline V gives CDR1 SGHDT, CDR2 YYEEEE. The CDR3 region is CASSLRTRQETQYF. As DNA, the CDR3 is TGTGCCAGCAGCTTACGGACACGCCAAGAGACCCAGTACTTC.

With respect to this clonotype: A much larger clone differs from this one at a single base, so this may be a read error. The chain combines TRBV4-1 with TRBJ2-7; 8 nucleotides align to TRBD2. CDR3 length: 15 residues. The germline gives CDR1 MGHRA, CDR2 YSYEKL. CDR3 bases: TGCGCCAGCAGCCAAGGACTAGCGTCCGACTACGATCAGTACTTC. This codes for CASSQGLASDYDQYF.

This clonotype was counted many times. CDR3 sequence: CASSLESKNIQYF. DNA for the CDR3: TGTGCCAGCAGCTTGGAGAGCAAAAACATTCAGTACTTC. The rearrangement uses TRBV5-5 and TRBJ2-4; no firm D call. The CDR3 is made up of 13 amino acids. From germline, CDR1 is SGHKS and CDR2 YYEKEE (reference sequence). V lost 0 bases, J lost 3 bases, and 4 bases lay in between.

This clonotype was counted many times. The chain is built from TRBV12-3 or TRBV12-4 and TRBJ1-2, with D hard to call. V shed 4 bases and J shed 3 bases, with 6 bases lying between them. This CDR3 has 12 amino acids. CDR3 sequence: CASSSQDYGYTF. The CDR3 coding sequence is TGTGCCAGCAGTTCCCAGGACTATGGCTACACCTTC.

This clonotype showed up many times. The V gene is TRBV29-1, the J gene TRBJ2-3; D perhaps matches TRBD2 (5 bases). Trimming removed 0 bases from V and 11 bases from J, with 21 bases in between. CDR1 and CDR2 from the germline V gene are SQVTM and ANQGSEA. The CDR3 length is 15 residues. The CDR3 here is CSVEEGGLAPRGQYF. CDR3 coding DNA: TGCAGCGTTGAAGAAGGTGGATTAGCCCCCCGGGGGCAGTATTTT.

This clonotype has at least ten counts. The rearrangement joins TRBV12-3 or TRBV12-4 to TRBJ1-1; tentatively, D is TRBD1 (5 bases). V was trimmed by 2 bases and J by 8 bases, leaving 12 bases between them. This CDR3 has 13 residues. The CDR3 loop reads CASSLTRDSEAFF. CDR3 sequence (DNA): TGTGCCAGCAGTTTAACGAGGGACTCAGAAGCTTTCTTT.

This clonotype was picked up many times. The rearrangement joins TRBV20-1 to TRBJ2-7; TRBD2 aligns across 14 bases. Per the germline V gene, CDR1 is DFQATT and CDR2 is SNEGSKA (reference sequence). The trim removed 3 bases at V and 3 bases at J, leaving 1 base unmatched. There are 14 residues in the CDR3. CDR3 DNA: TGCAGTGCTAGTGGACTAGCGGGAGGCTACGAGCAGTACTTC. It yields the protein CSASGLAGGYEQYF.

This clonotype was seen at least ten times. Written as DNA, the CDR3 is TGTGCCAGCAGTTACTCCCGGCTAGCGGGAGGTGGGGATGAGCAGTTCTTC. The encoded protein is CASSYSRLAGGGDEQFF. The V gene is TRBV6-2 or TRBV6-3, the J gene TRBJ2-1; 11 nucleotides match TRBD2. The germline V gene has CDR1 MNHEY and CDR2 SVGEGT. Trimming took 0 bases from V and 8 from J; bases not matched to a gene: 9. The CDR3 is 17 residues long.

Points on this clonotype: It may be a read error: a sequence one base away is much more abundant. The chain couples TRBV7-8 to TRBJ2-1; 7 bases are shared with TRBD1. CDR1 SGHVS and CDR2 FQNEAQ come from the germline V gene. The ends lost 5 bases at V and 5 bases at J; junction bases unmatched: 9. The CDR3 runs to 15 residues. The CDR3 DNA reads as TGTGCCAGCAGCGGCCAGACAGGGCCCCACAATGAGCAGTTCTTC. Translating it yields CASSGQTGPHNEQFF.

Written as DNA, the CDR3 is TGTGCCAGCAGCTTAGGGGAGCGTCCATTTTACAATGAGCAGTTCTTC. Its translation: CASSLGERPFYNEQFF. The rearrangement uses TRBV7-9 and TRBJ2-1, with a possible D match to TRBD2 (5 bases). The CDR3 is 16 amino acids. The germline V gene has CDR1 SEHNR and CDR2 FQNEAQ (reference sequence). Trimming took off 1 base at V and 4 bases at J, with 14 bases between the two ends.

This clonotype appeared a single time. The chain employs TRBV5-1 and TRBJ2-7; 10 bases map to TRBD2. This CDR3 has 16 amino acids. With 4 bases clipped from V and 1 base from J, the junction kept 8 bases outside the gene matches. Germline CDR1 reads SGHRS; CDR2 reads YFSETQ. The CDR3 nucleotides are TGCGCCAGCAGCCTTCTAGCGGGAGTAGGGTCCTACGAGCAGTACTTC. Its translation: CASSLLAGVGSYEQYF.

This clonotype was found many times. The chain recombines TRBV30 with TRBJ2-5; tentatively, D is TRBD1 or TRBD2 (5 bases each). The V end lost 5 bases, the J end lost 5 bases, and 15 bases lay between the germline ends. The CDR3 has 13 amino acids. The V gene's germline CDR1 is GTSNPN and CDR2 SVGIG (reference sequence). CDR3 nucleotides: TGTGCCTGGGAATTAGGCAGGGACGAGACCCAGTACTTC. Its protein is CAWELGRDETQYF.

This clonotype was seen many times. The chain recombines TRBV3-1 with TRBJ1-6; D is unresolved. Deletions cut 0 bases from V and 2 bases from J, with 5 bases between. CDR3 length: 15 residues. Germline V gene data show CDR1 as LGHDT and CDR2 as YNNKEL (reference sequence). CDR3 loop: CASSQDPTYNSPLHF. In nucleotides, the CDR3 is TGTGCCAGCAGCCAAGACCCCACCTATAATTCACCCCTCCACTTT.

This chain links TRBV28 with TRBJ1-5; D is undetermined. This CDR3 has 13 residues. Trimming removed 6 bases from V and 5 bases from J, with 11 bases in between. Germline lookup yields CDR1 MDHEN and CDR2 SYDVKM. The CDR3 DNA follows: TGTGCCAGCAGCCTAGGAGCTGATCAGCCCCAGCATTTT. It yields the protein CASSLGADQPQHF.

The rearrangement links TRBV7-3 to TRBJ2-1, with TRBD2 identical over 12 bases. V was clipped by 4 bases and J by 7 bases; unmatched bases: 5. The CDR3 is 15 amino acids. Looked up from germline, CDR1 is SGHTA and CDR2 is FQGTGA. CDR3 coding DNA: TGTGCCAGCAGCTCATCACTAGCGGGAGGTAATGAGCAGTTCTTC. This sequence encodes CASSSSLAGGNEQFF. Together with reference TRBV7-3 and TRBJ2-1, the CDR3 gives the full variable domain: GAGVSQTPSNKVTEKGKYVELRCDPISGHTALYWYRQSLGQGPEFLIYFQGTGAADDSGLPNDRFFAVRPEGSVSTLKIQRTERGDSAVYLCASSSSLAGGNEQFFGPGTRLTVL.

This clonotype was counted many times. The CDR3, as DNA: TGTGCCAGCAGACTTATACAGGGGAACGGGGAGCTGTTTTTT. Translated: CASRLIQGNGELFF. The chain employs TRBV28 and TRBJ2-2, with 7 positions matching TRBD1. Germline assignment: CDR1 MDHEN and CDR2 SYDVKM. The CDR3 is 14 residues long. V trimming: 6 bases; J trimming: 7 bases; junction bases outside the gene matches: 8. The full variable domain, in which reference TRBV28 and TRBJ2-2 provide the parts outside the CDR3, is DVKVTQSSRYLVKRTGEKVFLECVQDMDHENMFWYRQDPGLGLRLIYFSYDVKMKEKGDIPEGYSVSREKKERFSLILESASTNQTSMYLCASRLIQGNGELFFGEGSRLTVL.

There are many counts of this clonotype. The chain links TRBV11-2 to TRBJ2-3; D possibly corresponds to TRBD2 (5 bases). CDR3 length equals 13 residues. The V gene lost 7 bases and the J gene lost 2 bases, with 10 bases spanning the gap. Germline values: CDR1 SGHAT, CDR2 FQNNGV. The CDR3 sequence is CASTDSSTDTQYF. The CDR3 coding sequence is TGTGCCAGCACGGACTCCTCCACAGATACGCAGTATTTT.

The chain employs TRBV2 and TRBJ1-5; D uncertain. V gave up 2 bases and J gave up 4 bases, with 6 bases separating them. The CDR3 is 13 amino acids. The germline CDR1 and CDR2 sequences are SNHLY and FYNNEI. The CDR3 sequence is CASSEPTNQPQHF. CDR3 nucleotides: TGTGCCAGCAGTGAACCCACTAATCAGCCCCAGCATTTT.

The sample holds many counts of this clonotype. J is TRBJ1-1 and V is TRBV6-1; D is uncertain. Trimming removed 7 bases from V and 1 base from J, with 10 bases in between. Germline V gene data show CDR1 as MNHNS and CDR2 as SASEGT. The CDR3 is made up of 13 amino acids. The CDR3 DNA reads as TGTGCCAGCAATCAGAAGACGAACACTGAAGCTTTCTTT. Its translation: CASNQKTNTEAFF.

This clonotype appeared a few times. The chain couples TRBV4-1 to TRBJ2-6; no clear D. V gave up 1 base and J gave up 0 bases, with 7 bases separating them. The CDR3 runs to 16 residues. Germline values: CDR1 MGHRA, CDR2 YSYEKL. The CDR3 reads CASSQGHNSGANVLTF. CDR3 nucleotides: TGCGCCAGCAGCCAAGGACACAACTCTGGGGCCAACGTCCTGACTTTC.

The chain recombines TRBV6-1 with TRBJ1-3; 7 nucleotides line up with TRBD1. The CDR3 is made up of 20 amino acids. Losses at the gene ends were 2 bases for V and 0 bases for J; bases not matched to a gene: 16. CDR1 is MNHNS and CDR2 is SASEGT in the germline V gene. The CDR3: CASSETGTATTFSSGNTIYF. CDR3 bases: TGTGCCAGCAGTGAAACCGGGACAGCCACCACGTTCAGCTCTGGAAACACCATATATTTT.

There are many counts of this clonotype. The chain recombines TRBV6-5 with TRBJ1-5, with D possibly matching TRBD1 (5 bases). Germline V gene data show CDR1 as MNHEY and CDR2 as SVGAGI. Trimming cost V 3 bases and J 5 bases, with 8 bases left between them. CDR3 length: 13 amino acids. CDR3 sequence (DNA): TGTGCCAGCAGTTATGGGGACGATCAGCCCCAGCATTTT. Its protein product is CASSYGDDQPQHF.

The sample holds many counts of this clonotype. J is TRBJ2-1 and V is TRBV5-1, with 8 bases aligning to TRBD2. The junction had 5 bases not matched to a gene; V was cut back by 4 bases and J by 2 bases. This CDR3 is 15 amino acids long. From germline, CDR1 is SGHRS and CDR2 YFSETQ. The CDR3, as DNA: TGCGCCAGCAGCAGCTCTAGCGGGCCCTACAATGAGCAGTTCTTC. Translation: CASSSSSGPYNEQFF.

The genes are TRBV20-1 and TRBJ2-7, with a possible D match to TRBD1 (5 bases). The CDR3 length is 14 residues. Germline-derived CDR1 and CDR2 are DFQATT and SNEGSKA (reference sequence). Trimming left V 5 bases short and J 0 bases short, with 14 bases between. In DNA form, the CDR3 reads TGCAGTGCTGCACGACTCCAGGGCTCCTACGAGCAGTACTTC. Translated: CSAARLQGSYEQYF.